Presented here are 6 T cell receptor beta chains from one specimen sequenced in a study of CD8 T cells in ankylosing spondylitis. The study, taken as a whole, reports: What appeared characteristic of ankylosing spondylitis blood was a TCR beta motif of fewer than ten highly homologous variants.

TCRdb used MiXCR to reprocess the 5' RACE reads, holding one entry per CDR3 protein. This sample has around 140,000 distinct CDR3 sequences, with about 15% found just once. These receptors have no identified antigens. Sequencing was done on a sample of blood, either unsorted or a sorted T cell fraction (not recorded which). Source of these receptors: a male donor with ankylosing spondylitis.

The rearrangement joins TRBV12-3 or TRBV12-4 to TRBJ2-1, with TRBD2 identical over 11 bases. Trimming cost V 5 bases and J 4 bases; bases outside gene matches: 10. This CDR3 has 17 residues. CDR3 coding DNA: TGTGCCAGCAGTCTAACATCCGGGACTAGCGGATACAATGAGCAGTTCTTC. Translated, it gives CASSLTSGTSGYNEQFF.

The CDR3 bases are TGTGCCAGCAGTCCGGCAGGGCGGGACGAGCAGTACTTC. Translating gives CASSPAGRDEQYF. The chain joins TRBV12-3 or TRBV12-4 to TRBJ2-7; tentatively, D is TRBD1 or TRBD2 (5 bases each). Trimming removed 5 bases at V and 5 bases at J, with 13 bases between. The CDR3 is 13 amino acids.

This clonotype has only a few counts. J is TRBJ1-3 and V is TRBV2; D uncertain. V was cut by 11 bases and J by 0 bases, with 5 bases left in between. The CDR3 is 11 amino acids. Germline V gives CDR1 SNHLY, CDR2 FYNNEI. CDR3 residues: CALRSGNTIYF. CDR3 sequence (DNA): TGTGCCCTGCGCTCTGGAAACACCATATATTTT.

The chain carries TRBV6-5 and TRBJ2-1; 7 nucleotides align to TRBD2. J was trimmed by 2 bases and V by 2 bases; bases with no gene match: 12. The CDR3 consists of 18 residues. From germline, CDR1 is MNHEY and CDR2 SVGAGI. CDR3 coding DNA: TGTGCCAGCAGTTACGAGGCGGCTAGCGGAAACCCCTACAATGAGCAGTTCTTC. This sequence encodes CASSYEAASGNPYNEQFF.

V usage is TRBV4-1 and J usage is TRBJ2-1; D gene ambiguous. The CDR3 totals 11 residues. Per the germline V gene, CDR1 is MGHRA and CDR2 is YSYEKL. Trimming took 1 base from V and 9 from J, leaving 4 bases between them. For the CDR3, the DNA is TGCGCCAGCAGCCAAGTAGGTGAGCAGTTCTTC. Protein sequence: CASSQVGEQFF.

This chain links TRBV5-5 with TRBJ2-7; D is undetermined. From germline, CDR1 is SGHKS and CDR2 YYEKEE (reference sequence). The length of the CDR3 is 13 residues. Trimming removed 2 bases from V and 2 bases from J, with 8 bases in between. The CDR3 bases are TGTGCCAGCAGCTTCTCGACAACCTACGAGCAGTACTTC. As protein: CASSFSTTYEQYF.